This section outlines one TCR beta chain sequence together with its context. The table came from immunoSEQ multiplex PCR; TCRdb's copy has only in-frame clones and leaves some out. This table has roughly 400,000 clones, around 92% appearing once. V dropped 3 bases and J dropped 3; count of bases not matched to a gene: 5. CDR3 length: 15 amino acids. Two negative PCRs, clearance, or symptom resolution were required of recovered Cohort 3 donors. The data stem from a study of blood T cell repertoires in COVID-19. About the research overall: Acute and convalescent COVID-19 samples came from the United States, Italy and Spain. The cDNA or gDNA used as material had been derived from T cells, B-cell-depleted T cells, or PBMCs.

Material for sequencing was PBMCs or T cells enriched from blood (not recorded which). The chain couples TRBV23-1 to TRBJ2-1, with TRBD1 identical over 7 bases. TRBV23-1 is annotated as an ORF whose role is uncertain. The sequence was collected from a woman between 25 and 40 years old who had recovered from COVID-19. The CDR3 DNA follows: TGCGCCAGCAGTCACCCGACAGGGCACTACAATGAGCAGTTCTTC. Translated, it gives CASSHPTGHYNEQFF.